This T cell receptor beta chain stems from a study of shared T cell receptors in the human thymus. This clone came up a few times. With V trimmed by 2 bases and J by 7 bases, 8 bases remained unmatched. The CDR3 sequence is 14 residues long. Looked up from germline, CDR1 is LGHNA and CDR2 is YNFKEQ. This table comes from immunoSEQ multiplex PCR, and its TCRdb copy is limited to in-frame clones, with some not included. The sample carries fewer than 700,000 clones, roughly 88% recorded once. These sequences were also reported in another study, on human thymus T cells. That paper states: Unrelated individuals had highly overlapping thymic repertoires, as reported in related research.

The chain has TRBV4-2 and TRBJ2-7; 7 bases match TRBD1. The sequenced sample consisted of thymocytes. The receptor's source is a boy less than two years old with a congenital heart defect. The CDR3 DNA follows: TGTGCCAGCAGCCAACCCGGGACAGCCTTGGAGCAGTACTTC. Translated: CASSQPGTALEQYF.